The next 8 T cell receptor beta chains were all read from a single sample in a study of blood T cells in healthy people across ages. A second PCR, run for about 7 to 11 cycles, used a sample-barcoded 5' primer plus a J-beta primer mix. TCRdb itself ran the 5' RACE reads through MiXCR, one entry per CDR3 protein. Of just over 800,000 distinct CDR3 sequences listed, 62% are singletons. Sequencing used blood. These receptors were obtained from a man aged 25 to 45 in good health.

Worth noting for this clonotype: This may be a read error: a much more frequent sequence differs by one nucleotide. The chain combines TRBV7-2 with TRBJ2-7; 8 bases line up with TRBD1. CDR1 SGHTA and CDR2 FQGNSA come from the germline V gene. The CDR3 runs to 14 residues. CDR3 loop: CASSPTGAIYGQYF. The DNA of the CDR3 is TGTGCCAGCAGCCCGACAGGGGCGATCTACGGGCAGTACTTC. The variable domain in full, completed from reference TRBV7-2 and TRBJ2-7, reads GAGVSQSPSNKVTEKGKDVELRCDPISGHTALYWYRQSLGQGLEFLIYFQGNSAPDKSGLPSDRFSAERTGGSVSTLTIQRTQQEDSAVYLCASSPTGAIYGQYFGPGTRLTVT.

J is TRBJ2-1 and V is TRBV9, with a tentative D call TRBD2 (5 bases). This CDR3 spans 16 amino acids. The germline V and J ends were trimmed by 3 bases and 3 bases, with 16 bases remaining between them. Germline V gene lookup returns CDR1 SGDLS and CDR2 YYNGEE. The CDR3 nucleotides read TGTGCCAGCAGCGGACTCACTAGGGCGGGCTACAATGAGCAGTTCTTC. Amino acids: CASSGLTRAGYNEQFF.

A single count supports this clonotype. J is TRBJ2-5 and V is TRBV10-2; D unresolved. Germline V gene data show CDR1 as WSHSY and CDR2 as SAAADI. CDR3 size: 14 residues. Trimming cost V 2 bases and J 2 bases, with 9 bases left between them. The CDR3 sequence is CASSEVWVQETQYF. CDR3 DNA: TGCGCCAGCAGTGAGGTCTGGGTTCAAGAGACCCAGTACTTC.

As to this clonotype: One base away lies a much larger clone, so this may be a sequencing read error. The genes are TRBV2 and TRBJ2-6; perhaps TRBD2 as D (5 bases). The CDR3 contains 16 residues. Germline V gene lookup returns CDR1 SNHLY and CDR2 FYNNEI. V lost 6 bases to trimming and J lost 0 bases, with 12 bases between them. The CDR3 protein is CASRARRTSGANVLTF. In DNA, the CDR3 is TGTGCCAGCAGAGCTCGGAGGACCTCTGGGGCCAACGTCCTGACTTTC.

The chain carries TRBV12-3 or TRBV12-4 and TRBJ2-3; D not certain. V lost 3 bases, J lost 2 bases, and 9 bases lay in between. This CDR3 comprises 14 residues. The CDR3 DNA follows: TGTGCCAGCAGTTTTCTGGCAGACACAGATACGCAGTATTTT. Translating it yields CASSFLADTDTQYF.

This rearrangement joins TRBV20-1 to TRBJ2-5, with D tentatively TRBD1 (5 bases). This CDR3 has 11 amino acids. V was cut by 0 bases and J by 10 bases, with 9 bases left in between. Germline CDR1 DFQATT, CDR2 SNEGSKA (reference sequence). CDR3 region: CSARDRDFQYF. CDR3 DNA sequence: TGCAGTGCTAGAGACAGGGATTTCCAGTACTTC.

The chain carries TRBV4-2 and TRBJ1-2; possible D gene TRBD1, 6 bases. The CDR3 extends over 14 amino acids. Per germline, CDR1 LGHNA and CDR2 YNFKEQ. The V gene lost 3 bases and the J gene lost 5 bases, with 13 bases spanning the gap. The CDR3 bases are TGTGCCAGCAGCCATGAGGACAGTCTTTATGGCTACACCTTC. Encoded protein: CASSHEDSLYGYTF.

This chain uses TRBV20-1 with TRBJ2-1, with 9 bases fitting TRBD1. The length of the CDR3 is 14 residues. CDR1 is DFQATT, CDR2 SNEGSKA, per germline (reference sequence). V dropped 4 bases and J dropped 4; count of bases not matched to a gene: 5. The CDR3, as DNA: TGCAGTGCTACTACAGGGGGCGGGTACAATGAGCAGTTCTTC. As protein: CSATTGGGYNEQFF.